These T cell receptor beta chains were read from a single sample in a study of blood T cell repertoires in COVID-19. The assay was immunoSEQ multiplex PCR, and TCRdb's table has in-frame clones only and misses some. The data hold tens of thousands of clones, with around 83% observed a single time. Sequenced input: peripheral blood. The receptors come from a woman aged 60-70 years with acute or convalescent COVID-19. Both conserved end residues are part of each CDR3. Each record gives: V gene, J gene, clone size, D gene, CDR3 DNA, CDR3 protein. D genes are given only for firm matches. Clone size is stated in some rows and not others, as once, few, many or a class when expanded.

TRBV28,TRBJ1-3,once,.,TGTGCCAGCAGCCGAGGGGGTGAGGGAAACACCATATATTTT,CASSRGGEGNTIYF
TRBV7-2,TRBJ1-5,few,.,TGTGCCAGCAGCTTAGGCGTTGGTACAGGGCGAGGTCAGCCCCAGCATTTT,CASSLGVGTGRGQPQHF
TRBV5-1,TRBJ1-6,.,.,TGCGCCAGCAGCTTGGGAGGGATGAGTTCACCCCTCCACTTT,CASSLGGMSSPLHF
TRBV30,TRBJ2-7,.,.,TGTGCCTGGAGCAGACAGGTTTACGAGCAGTACTTC,CAWSRQVYEQYF
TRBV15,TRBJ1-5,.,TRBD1,TGTGCCACCAGCAGAAGACCAGACAGGGGGAAGGACGGCAATCAGCCCCAGCATTTT,CATSRRPDRGKDGNQPQHF
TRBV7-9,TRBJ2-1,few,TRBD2,TGTGCCAGCAGATGGACTAGCGGGAATGAGCAGTTCTTC,CASRWTSGNEQFF
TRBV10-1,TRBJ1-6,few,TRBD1,TGCGCCAGCAGCGATTACAGGGGGCATAATTCACCCCTCCACTTT,CASSDYRGHNSPLHF
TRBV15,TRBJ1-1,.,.,TGTGCCACCAGCAGAGAATATATACAGGCGGCTGAAGCTTTCTTT,CATSREYIQAAEAFF
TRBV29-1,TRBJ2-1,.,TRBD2,TGCAGCGTTGAGGCTAGCGGGAGGAGGAATGAGCAGTTCTTC,CSVEASGRRNEQFF
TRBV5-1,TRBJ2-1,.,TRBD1,TGCGCCAGCAGCTTTCAGGGGGCTTTCGCCGAGCAGTTCTTC,CASSFQGAFAEQFF
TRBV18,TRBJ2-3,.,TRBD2,TGTGCCAGCTCACCACTAAGCGGGGGGCCCAGCACAGATACGCAGTATTTT,CASSPLSGGPSTDTQYF
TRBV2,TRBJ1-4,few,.,TGTGCCAGCAGTATCAGGGGACCTAATGAAAAACTGTTTTTT,CASSIRGPNEKLFF
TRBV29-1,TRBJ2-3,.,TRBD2,TGCAGCGTTAGTACTAGCGGAGGACCAGATACGCAGTATTTT,CSVSTSGGPDTQYF
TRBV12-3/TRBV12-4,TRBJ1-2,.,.,TGTGCCAGCAGGACAACAGGGAGTTATGGCTACACCTTC,CASRTTGSYGYTF
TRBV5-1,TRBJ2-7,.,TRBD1,TGCGCCAGCAGCGTGGAGACAGGGCAAAGGGGCGAGCAGTACTTC,CASSVETGQRGEQYF
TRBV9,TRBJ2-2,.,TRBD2,TGTGCCAGCAGCGTAGGGCTAGCGGGGGGGATCACGATGAACACCGGGGAGCTGTTTTTT,CASSVGLAGGITMNTGELFF
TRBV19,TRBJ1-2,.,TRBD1,TGTGCCAGTAGTAGGACAGGCGGCTATGGCTACACCTTC,CASSRTGGYGYTF
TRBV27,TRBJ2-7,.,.,TGTGCCAGCACCGACAGAAACTACGAGCAGTACTTC,CASTDRNYEQYF
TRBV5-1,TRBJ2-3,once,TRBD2,TGCGCCAGCAGCTACACGGGACTAGCGGACACAGATACGCAGTATTTT,CASSYTGLADTDTQYF
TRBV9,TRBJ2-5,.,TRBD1,TGTGCCAGCAGCGAGACAGGGGCCGAGACCCAGTACTTC,CASSETGAETQYF
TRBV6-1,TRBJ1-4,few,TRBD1,TGTGCCAGCAGTGATTACAGGGGGAACTATGAAAAACTGTTTTTT,CASSDYRGNYEKLFF
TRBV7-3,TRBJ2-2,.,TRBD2,TGTGCCAGCAGCTGGACTAGCACCACCGGGGAGCTGTTTTTT,CASSWTSTTGELFF
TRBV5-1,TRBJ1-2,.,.,TGCGCCAGCAGCCGGACCAGGGGAAACTATGGCTACACCTTC,CASSRTRGNYGYTF
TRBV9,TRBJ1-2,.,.,TGTGCCAGCAGCGTAGGGGGACAAAATAACTATGGCTACACCTTC,CASSVGGQNNYGYTF
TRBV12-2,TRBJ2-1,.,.,.,CASRAYGCGANNEQFF
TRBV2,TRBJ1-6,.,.,TGTGCCAGCAGTGTCGGGGGGTTAAGCTCACCCCTCCACTTT,CASSVGGLSSPLHF
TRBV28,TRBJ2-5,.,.,TGTGCCAGCAGTCTACTAGCGACCTCTACGGGGGCGGGGACCCAGTACTTC,CASSLLATSTGAGTQYF
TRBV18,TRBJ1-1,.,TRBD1,TGTGCCAGCTCTGTGGACAGGGCGAACACTGAAGCTTTCTTT,CASSVDRANTEAFF
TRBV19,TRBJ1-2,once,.,TGTGCCAGTAGTATAATGGGGCTGGCTGGCTACACCTTC,CASSIMGLAGYTF
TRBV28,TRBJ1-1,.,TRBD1,TGTGCCAGCATTAAGACAGGGGGAAACACTGAAGCTTTCTTT,CASIKTGGNTEAFF
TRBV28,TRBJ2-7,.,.,TGTGCCAGCAGCGACACCTTCCAGGGGGCTAGCGGGGTTTACGAGCAGTACTTC,CASSDTFQGASGVYEQYF
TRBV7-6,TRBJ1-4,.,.,TGTGCCAGCAGCTTAGTTTTGGCGGGGGGCACTAATGAAAAACTGTTTTTT,CASSLVLAGGTNEKLFF
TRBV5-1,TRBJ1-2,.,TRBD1,TGCGCCAGCAGCCTATGGACAGGGGAGCCCTATGGCTACACCTTC,CASSLWTGEPYGYTF
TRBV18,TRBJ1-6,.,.,TGTGCCAGCTCAGGTCGACAGGCCCGTAATTCACCCCTCCACTTT,CASSGRQARNSPLHF
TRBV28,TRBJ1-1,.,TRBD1,TGTGCCAGCAGTTTGATCCAGGGGGGCACTGAAGCTTTCTTT,CASSLIQGGTEAFF
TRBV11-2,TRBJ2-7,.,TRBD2,TGTGCCAGCACCGACCCGGGGGGATTGGGCTACGAGCAGTACTTC,CASTDPGGLGYEQYF
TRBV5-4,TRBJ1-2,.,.,TGTGCCAGCAGCAATTTTGAGGGCTCGGGTTTCGGCTACACCTTC,CASSNFEGSGFGYTF
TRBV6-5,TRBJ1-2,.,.,TGTGCCAGCAGGTTTGGACAGAGCTATGGCTACACCTTC,CASRFGQSYGYTF
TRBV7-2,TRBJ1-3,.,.,TGTGCCAGCAGCTTAACGACAACCGGAAACACCATATATTTT,CASSLTTTGNTIYF
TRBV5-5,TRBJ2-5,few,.,TGTGCCAGCAGCTGGGAATGGGGAGGTGGGGAGACCCAGTACTTC,CASSWEWGGGETQYF
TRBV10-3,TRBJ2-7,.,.,TGTGCCATCAGGCAGACAGTTGAGCAGTACTTC,CAIRQTVEQYF
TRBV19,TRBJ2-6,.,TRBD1,TGTGCCAGTAGTAATCCGGGACAGGGGTCTGGGGCCAACGTCCTGACTTTC,CASSNPGQGSGANVLTF